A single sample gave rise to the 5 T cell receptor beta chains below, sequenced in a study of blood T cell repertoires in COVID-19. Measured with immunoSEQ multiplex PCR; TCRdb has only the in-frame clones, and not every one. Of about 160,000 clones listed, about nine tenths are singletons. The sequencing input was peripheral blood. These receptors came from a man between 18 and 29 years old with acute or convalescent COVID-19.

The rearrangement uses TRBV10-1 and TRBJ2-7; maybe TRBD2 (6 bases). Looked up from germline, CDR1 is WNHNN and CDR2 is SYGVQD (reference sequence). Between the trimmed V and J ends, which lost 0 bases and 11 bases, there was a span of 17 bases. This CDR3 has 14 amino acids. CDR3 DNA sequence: TGCGCCAGCAGTGAGTCGGGGATGTTACCGGGGGAGTACTTC. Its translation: CASSESGMLPGEYF.

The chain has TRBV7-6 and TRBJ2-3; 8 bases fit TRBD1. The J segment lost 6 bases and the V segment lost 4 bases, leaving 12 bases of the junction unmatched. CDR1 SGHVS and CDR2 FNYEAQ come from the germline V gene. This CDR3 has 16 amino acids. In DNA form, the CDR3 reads TGTGCCAGCAGCTCCCGGTCGCAGGGGGCATATGATACGCAGTATTTT. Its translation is CASSSRSQGAYDTQYF.

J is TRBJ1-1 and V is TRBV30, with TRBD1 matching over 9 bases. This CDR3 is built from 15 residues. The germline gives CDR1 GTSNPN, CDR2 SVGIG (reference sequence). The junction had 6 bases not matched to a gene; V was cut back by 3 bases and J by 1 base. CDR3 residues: CAWSHRGPRNTEAFF. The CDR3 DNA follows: TGTGCCTGGAGCCACAGGGGGCCCCGGAACACTGAAGCTTTCTTT.

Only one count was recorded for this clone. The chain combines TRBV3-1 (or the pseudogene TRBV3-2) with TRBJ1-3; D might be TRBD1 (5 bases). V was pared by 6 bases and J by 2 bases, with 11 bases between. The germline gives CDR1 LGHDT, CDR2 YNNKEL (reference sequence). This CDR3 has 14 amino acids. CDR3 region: CASRPTGAGNTIYF. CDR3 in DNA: TGTGCCAGCAGGCCGACGGGGGCTGGAAACACCATATATTTT.

CDR3 DNA: TGTGCCATCAATCCGGGACAAGACTATGGCTACACCTTC. Amino acids: CAINPGQDYGYTF. This chain connects TRBV10-3 to TRBJ1-2; D may be TRBD1 (6 bases). The CDR3 extends over 13 amino acids. V dropped 7 bases and J dropped 3 bases, with 12 bases sitting between them. Germline CDR1 is ENHRY and CDR2 is SYGVKD.